This T cell receptor beta chain was recovered during a study of blood T cell repertoires in COVID-19. About the research overall: Sources were T cells, B-cell-depleted T cells, or PBMCs; the material itself was cDNA or gDNA.

CDR1 and CDR2 (germline): LNHDA, SQIVND (reference sequence). Between the trimmed V and J ends, which lost 5 bases and 6 bases, there was a span of 13 bases. This CDR3 spans 14 amino acids. Participant-given clinical history determined each cohort assignment. Per the original methods: It was from reference gene primer amplification that nucleated cell counts were estimated. Using immunoSEQ multiplex PCR, the repertoire was profiled, and TCRdb retains in-frame clones only, with some absent. D and trimming come from the DNA, and the V and J calls and clone size come from that table. The sample lists roughly 200,000 clones; more than 75% were seen once.

This clonotype originated in a man aged 25 to 40 in a cohort exposed to, infected with or recovered from COVID-19 (not recorded which). The chain uses TRBV19 and TRBJ1-4; no firm D call. The sequencing input was PBMCs or T cells enriched from blood (not recorded which). CDR3: CASSSRVKDEKLFF. The CDR3 DNA follows: TGTGCCAGTAGTTCGAGGGTAAAAGATGAAAAACTGTTTTTT.